The 18 T cell receptor beta chains in this list originate from one sample, sequenced in a study of beta chain features in type 1 diabetes. Findings and caveats of the study: All four CD4+ subsets of Type 1 diabetes patients contained TCRB CDR3s that were moderately but significantly shorter.

No antigen is known for these receptors. As every portion of the isolated RNA was reverse transcribed, the sequencing read expressed TCRB transcripts. Sequenced by immunoSEQ multiplex PCR; TCRdb stores in-frame clones only, minus some. The sample includes 140,000 or so clones, about 13% seen only once; the top ten take around 1.4%. Material for sequencing was central memory CD4+ T cells from blood. The receptors shown here come from a man aged 18-30 years with type 1 diabetes.

This clone was picked up a small number of times. CDR3 sequence reads: CASSWQSQETQYF. Written as DNA, the CDR3 is TGTGCCAGCAGTTGGCAGAGCCAAGAGACCCAGTACTTC. This chain uses TRBV2 with TRBJ2-5; unclear D gene. This CDR3 comprises 13 residues. Per the germline V gene, CDR1 is SNHLY and CDR2 is FYNNEI. V lost 5 bases to trimming and J lost 1 base, with 8 bases between them.

For the CDR3, the DNA is TGTGCCAGCATCGAGGGGGGCGCGAACACCGGGGAGCTGTTTTTT. It translates to CASIEGGANTGELFF. The rearrangement links TRBV6-1 to TRBJ2-2; D is tentatively TRBD1 or TRBD2 (6 bases each). Per germline, CDR1 MNHNS and CDR2 SASEGT. This CDR3 is built from 15 residues. The V end was cut by 7 bases, the J end by 0 bases, with 12 bases between.

The chain couples TRBV7-9 to TRBJ2-2; the match to TRBD1 covers 10 bases. The ends lost 4 bases at V and 6 bases at J; junction bases unmatched: 8. This CDR3 is built from 16 residues. Germline values: CDR1 SEHNR, CDR2 FQNEAQ (reference sequence). The CDR3 protein is CASSSSGTGASGELFF. The CDR3 DNA reads as TGTGCCAGCAGCTCTTCCGGGACAGGGGCCTCCGGGGAGCTGTTTTTT.

The chain links TRBV10-3 to TRBJ1-4, with D possibly TRBD1 on 5 matching bases. The CDR3 has 14 amino acids. Trimming shortened V by 0 bases and J by 7 bases, and 9 bases separated the two germline ends. Germline V gene data show CDR1 as ENHRY and CDR2 as SYGVKD. CDR3 residues: CAISESPGVEKLFF. The CDR3 DNA is TGTGCCATCAGTGAGTCCCCGGGGGTTGAAAAACTGTTTTTT.

Turning to this clone: This likely traces to a read error, being one base from a far larger clone. Other DNA sequences in the sample encode the same CDR3. The chain combines TRBV25-1 with TRBJ2-5, with 11 positions matching TRBD2. The germline V gene has CDR1 MGHDK and CDR2 SYGVNS. The ends lost 8 bases at V and 1 base at J; junction bases unmatched: 12. This CDR3 spans 17 amino acids. Here the CDR3 DNA reads TGTGCCAGCGGCCCGGCGTACGGGACTAGCGGCCAAGAGACCCAGTACTTC. Protein product: CASGPAYGTSGQETQYF.

This clone was counted only a few times. This chain links TRBV10-3 with TRBJ1-1; the D gene is possibly TRBD1 (5 bases). This CDR3 region has 12 residues. CDR1 is ENHRY, CDR2 SYGVKD, per germline. Between the trimmed V and J ends, which lost 8 bases and 1 base, there was a span of 8 bases. CDR3 bases: TGTGCCATCGGGACGAGGAACACTGAAGCTTTCTTT. It specifies CAIGTRNTEAFF.

V usage is TRBV7-2 and J usage is TRBJ1-1, with 8 nucleotides matching TRBD1. With V trimmed by 4 bases and J by 6 bases, 4 bases remained unmatched. CDR1 is SGHTA and CDR2 is FQGNSA in the germline V gene. The CDR3 is made up of 13 amino acids. The CDR3 nucleotides read TGTGCCAGCAGCTCACAGGGGGTTGCTGAAGCTTTCTTT. Translation: CASSSQGVAEAFF.

This chain links TRBV19 with TRBJ1-3; D ambiguous. Germline values: CDR1 LNHDA, CDR2 SQIVND (reference sequence). The CDR3 length is 14 residues. V lost 5 bases and J 0 bases, leaving 8 bases between the germline ends. Here the CDR3 DNA reads TGTGCCAGTAGTGACGGCTACTCTGGAAACACCATATATTTT. The encoded protein is CASSDGYSGNTIYF.

The chain has TRBV9 and TRBJ2-3; 8 positions match TRBD2. The CDR3 extends over 15 amino acids. CDR1 is SGDLS and CDR2 is YYNGEE in the germline V gene. Trimming removed 2 bases from V and 0 bases from J; junction bases left unmatched: 2. The CDR3 sequence is CASSVAGGSTDTQYF. The CDR3 DNA follows: TGTGCCAGCAGCGTCGCGGGGGGCAGCACAGATACGCAGTATTTT. Full variable domain (missing parts from reference TRBV9 and TRBJ2-3): DSGVTQTPKHLITATGQRVTLRCSPRSGDLSVYWYQQSLDQGLQFLIQYYNGEERAKGNILERFSAQQFPDLHSELNLSSLELGDSALYFCASSVAGGSTDTQYFGPGTRLTVL.

This clone turned up a few times. The chain links TRBV7-2 to TRBJ1-1; D is ambiguous. Trimming took off 5 bases at V and 8 bases at J, with 12 bases between the two ends. The germline CDR1 and CDR2 sequences are SGHTA and FQGNSA. The CDR3 extends over 12 amino acids. In DNA form, the CDR3 reads TGTGCCAGCAGCCAAACGACAATGGAAGCTTTCTTT. Its protein is CASSQTTMEAFF.

This clone was counted many times. The same CDR3 also results from other DNA sequences found in this sample. This rearrangement joins TRBV7-9 to TRBJ1-6, with 8 bases fitting TRBD1. Germline CDR1 SEHNR, CDR2 FQNEAQ (reference sequence). The CDR3 runs to 14 residues. The V gene end was trimmed by 5 bases and the J gene end by 9 bases; junction bases not matched to a gene: 6. As DNA, the CDR3 is TGTGCCAGCAGCGAACAGGGGGAGGGTTCACCCCTCCACTTT. Encoded protein: CASSEQGEGSPLHF.

The chain has TRBV7-2 and TRBJ2-3; D might be TRBD1 (6 bases). The CDR3 is made up of 15 amino acids. V gave up 5 bases and J gave up 0 bases, with 12 bases separating them. Germline values: CDR1 SGHTA, CDR2 FQGNSA. Here the CDR3 DNA reads TGTGCCAGCAGCCTAGGGGGAGCTAGCACAGATACGCAGTATTTT. This translates into CASSLGGASTDTQYF.

This clone has a handful of counts. This chain uses TRBV27 with TRBJ2-3; D may be TRBD1 (6 bases). CDR1 is MNHEY and CDR2 is SMNVEV in the germline V gene (reference sequence). V dropped 2 bases and J dropped 2 bases, with 17 bases sitting between them. This CDR3 is 17 amino acids long. CDR3 DNA sequence: TGTGCCAGCAGTTTAAGGGCAGGGGCCACATCCACAGATACGCAGTATTTT. This codes for CASSLRAGATSTDTQYF.

At least ten counts were recorded for this clone. CDR3 sequence reads: CASSLLRGPNTEAFF. The CDR3 DNA sequence: TGTGCCAGCAGTTTATTAAGGGGGCCGAACACTGAAGCTTTCTTT. This chain joins TRBV28 and TRBJ1-1; 7 nucleotides align to TRBD1. CDR1 is MDHEN and CDR2 is SYDVKM in the germline V gene. The CDR3 is 15 residues long. After removal of 1 base from V and 1 base from J, the junction contained 3 bases not matched to a gene.

This clone was seen repeatedly, ten times or more. The V and J genes are TRBV6-1 and TRBJ2-3; possibly TRBD2 for D (8 bases). The V and J ends lost 7 bases and 2 bases respectively, with 13 bases between them. The CDR3 has 14 amino acids. Germline loops: CDR1 MNHNS, CDR2 SASEGT. Written as DNA, the CDR3 is TGTGCCAGCACCCGGGAGGGGGCCACAGATACGCAGTATTTT. Amino acid sequence: CASTREGATDTQYF.

This clone was recorded at least ten times. This chain joins TRBV7-9 and TRBJ2-5; D is unresolved. The length of the CDR3 is 14 residues. The germline V and J ends were trimmed by 5 bases and 5 bases, with 15 bases remaining between them. Germline V gene data show CDR1 as SEHNR and CDR2 as FQNEAQ (reference sequence). This CDR3 reads CASSADPFGETQYF. The CDR3 DNA reads TGTGCCAGCAGCGCCGACCCTTTTGGGGAGACCCAGTACTTC.

The V call is TRBV9, the J call TRBJ2-3, with D possibly TRBD1 on 5 matching bases. Germline lookup yields CDR1 SGDLS and CDR2 YYNGEE. This CDR3 has 15 amino acids. The V end was cut by 0 bases, the J end by 4 bases, with 12 bases between. The CDR3 sequence: CASSVGVVGPDTQYF. The CDR3 DNA reads as TGTGCCAGCAGCGTAGGGGTAGTGGGGCCAGATACGCAGTATTTT.

This clone was seen a handful of times. The rearrangement uses TRBV30 and TRBJ2-3; TRBD2 agrees at 10 bases. This CDR3 spans 15 amino acids. The germline V gene encodes CDR1 GTSNPN and CDR2 SVGIG (reference sequence). The V gene end was trimmed by 2 bases and the J gene end by 6 bases; junction bases not matched to a gene: 8. In nucleotides, the CDR3 is TGTGCCTGGAGTCTGGGAGCGGGGGGGTCCGATACGCAGTATTTT. Its protein is CAWSLGAGGSDTQYF.